Below are 2 T cell receptor beta chains sequenced from a single sample in a study of radiotherapy plus CTLA-4 blockade in lung cancer. Clones were read by immunoSEQ multiplex PCR, and TCRdb kept only the in-frame ones, dropping some. The sample contains 80,000 to 100,000 clones, roughly 79% of which appear only once. The material was peripheral blood, obtained from a patient treated with radiotherapy plus ipilimumab. The origin of the receptors is a human donor with non-small cell lung cancer who had a partial response to radiotherapy plus ipilimumab. Some clones in this sample may be carry-over from other donors' samples.

The J gene is TRBJ2-2, the V gene TRBV19; 14 bases are a match to TRBD2. This CDR3 has 16 residues. Germline V gene lookup returns CDR1 LNHDA and CDR2 SQIVND (reference sequence). J was trimmed by 9 bases and V by 7 bases; bases with no gene match: 10. CDR3 nucleotide sequence: TGTGCCAGTATTAACCGGACTAGCGGGGGGACCAGGGAGCTGTTTTTT. Translation gives CASINRTSGGTRELFF.

This sequence joins TRBV7-8 and TRBJ2-2; 8 bases map to TRBD1. The V segment lost 4 bases and the J segment 1 base; nucleotides outside the gene matches: 5. The germline V gene encodes CDR1 SGHVS and CDR2 FQNEAQ. CDR3 size: 16 residues. The CDR3 loop is CASSWAGTGNTGELFF. The CDR3 DNA sequence: TGTGCCAGCAGCTGGGCCGGGACAGGGAACACCGGGGAGCTGTTTTTT.